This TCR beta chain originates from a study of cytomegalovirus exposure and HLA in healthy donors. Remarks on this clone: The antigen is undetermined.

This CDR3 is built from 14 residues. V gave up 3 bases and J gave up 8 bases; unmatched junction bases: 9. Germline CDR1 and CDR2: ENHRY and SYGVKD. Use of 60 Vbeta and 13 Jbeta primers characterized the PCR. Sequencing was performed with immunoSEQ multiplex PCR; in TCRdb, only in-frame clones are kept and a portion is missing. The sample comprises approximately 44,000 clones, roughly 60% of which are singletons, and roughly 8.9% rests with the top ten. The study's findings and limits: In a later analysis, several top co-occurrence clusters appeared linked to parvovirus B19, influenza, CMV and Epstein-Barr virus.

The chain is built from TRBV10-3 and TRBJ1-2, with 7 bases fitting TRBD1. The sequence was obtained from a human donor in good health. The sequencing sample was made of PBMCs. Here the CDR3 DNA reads TGTGCCATCAGTGAACTCGGACAGGAGCAGGGCTACACCTTC. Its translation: CAISELGQEQGYTF.